This TCR beta chain was obtained from a study of blood T cell repertoires in COVID-19. Study information: The United States, Italy and Spain provided the acute and convalescent COVID-19 samples. PBMCs, B-cell-depleted T cells, or T cells were the source of the cDNA or gDNA that made up the material.

This clone was counted only a few times. Data came from immunoSEQ multiplex PCR; TCRdb stores just in-frame clones and leaves some out. The profile shows fewer than 100,000 clones, approximately 86% of them singletons. The V and J ends lost 3 bases and 4 bases respectively, with 9 bases between them. The length of the CDR3 is 13 residues. Germline assignment: CDR1 MGHDK and CDR2 SYGVNS. The source material was peripheral blood. This TCR derives from a man aged 55 to 70 with acute or convalescent COVID-19. This sequence joins TRBV25-1 and TRBJ1-2; the D is unclear. CDR3 in amino acids: CASSEVGSYGYTF. CDR3 DNA sequence: TGTGCCAGCAGTGAGGTCGGGAGCTATGGCTACACCTTC.